This is a list of T cell receptor beta chains from one sample in a study of T cells after yellow fever vaccination. TCRdb itself ran the 5' RACE reads through MiXCR, one entry per CDR3 protein. This table has some 340,000 distinct CDR3 sequences, roughly 10% appearing once. Sequencing was performed on CD4+ T cells sorted from PBMCs, taken 45 days after the yellow fever booster vaccination. The receptors stem from a man aged 18 to 29 who received the YFV17D yellow fever vaccine. CDR3s include the opening cysteine and the closing phenylalanine or tryptophan. D genes are given only for firm matches. Size is omitted from some rows. Given values are once, few, many or a class for expanded clones.

J gene | clone size | V gene | D gene | CDR3 DNA | CDR3 protein
TRBJ2-5 | . | TRBV4-1 | TRBD2 | TGCGCCAGCAGCCTTCGTACGTATTCCGGGACTATTGAGACCCAGTACTTC | CASSLRTYSGTIETQYF
TRBJ2-1 | . | TRBV3-1 | . | TGTGCCAGCAGCCAAGTCCTGAGGGATGAGCAGTTCTTC | CASSQVLRDEQFF
TRBJ2-7 | . | TRBV4-3 | TRBD1 | TGCGCCAGCAGCCAGGAGACAGGGTCCGAGCAGTACTTC | CASSQETGSEQYF
TRBJ2-2 | few | TRBV24-1 | TRBD1 | TGTGCCACCTCCGGGACAGCGTCGAACACCGGGGAGCTGTTTTTT | CATSGTASNTGELFF
TRBJ1-3 | . | TRBV4-3 | . | TGCGCCAGCAGCCAAGATCATAACTCTGGAAACACCATATATTTT | CASSQDHNSGNTIYF
TRBJ1-3 | . | TRBV19 | . | TGTGCCAGTAGTAGGACAGTTGGAAACACCATATATTTT | CASSRTVGNTIYF
TRBJ1-4 | many | TRBV5-1 | . | TGCGCCAGCAGGTGGACAGTTCTTAATGAAAAACTGTTTTTT | CASRWTVLNEKLFF
TRBJ2-3 | many | TRBV24-1 | . | TGTGCCACCAGTGATGGGGGAACAGATACGCAGTATTTT | CATSDGGTDTQYF
TRBJ2-2 | few | TRBV20-1 | TRBD1 | TGCAGTGCCAGGGACAGGCCCAACACCGGGGAGCTGTTTTTT | CSARDRPNTGELFF
TRBJ2-6 | many | TRBV9 | . | TGTGCCAGCAGAGGATCTGGGGCCAACGTCCTGACTTTC | CASRGSGANVLTF
TRBJ2-3 | many | TRBV5-1 | . | TGCGCCAGCAGCTTTGCGCTGGTTACAGATACGCAGTATTTT | CASSFALVTDTQYF
TRBJ2-5 | few | TRBV12-3/TRBV12-4 | TRBD2 | TGTGCCAGCAGTCTTAGGACTAGCGGACGAGAGACCCAGTACTTC | CASSLRTSGRETQYF
TRBJ2-7 | . | TRBV3-1 | TRBD2 | TGTGCCAGCAGCCAAGAGTTTAGCGGGGGATCCTACGAGCAGTACTTC | CASSQEFSGGSYEQYF
TRBJ1-2 | . | TRBV19 | . | TGTGCCAGTAGTATAGCCCAGGGAGGGGCGGATGGCTACACCTTC | CASSIAQGGADGYTF
TRBJ2-5 | few | TRBV12-3/TRBV12-4 | . | TGTGCCAGCAGAAGGGGGGGGGAGTCTAAGACCCAGTACTTC | CASRRGGESKTQYF
TRBJ1-2 | few | TRBV5-1 | . | TGCGCCAGCAGCTCGAAGACAGATGCCTATGGCTACACCTTC | CASSSKTDAYGYTF
TRBJ2-5 | few | TRBV12-3/TRBV12-4 | TRBD1 | TGTGCCAGCAGTAACCCGACAGGGTGGGAAGAGACCCAGTACTTC | CASSNPTGWEETQYF
TRBJ1-4 | many | TRBV4-3 | . | TGCGCCAGCAGCCAAGTGAGAGAGGGCTGGGGAGAAAAACTGTTTTTT | CASSQVREGWGEKLFF
TRBJ2-5 | many | TRBV5-6 | TRBD1 | TGTGCCAGCAGTTCCAGGGACAGGGCGCAAGAGACCCAGTACTTC | CASSSRDRAQETQYF
TRBJ2-3 | many | TRBV4-3 | . | TGCGCCAGCAGACTGGGCGGGGCGAGTACAGATACGCAGTATTTT | CASRLGGASTDTQYF
TRBJ1-3 | . | TRBV4-1 | . | TGCGCCAGCAGCCAAGGAGGGGGGACGGAACGCTCTGGAAACACCATATATTTT | CASSQGGGTERSGNTIYF
TRBJ2-5 | many | TRBV12-3/TRBV12-4 | . | TGTGCCAGCAGTTTCCTCCGGACCCAGTACTTC | CASSFLRTQYF
TRBJ1-6 | . | TRBV7-9 | TRBD1 | TGTGCCAGCAGTTCGGACAGGACTAATTCACCCCTCCACTTT | CASSSDRTNSPLHF
TRBJ1-5 | many | TRBV6-2/TRBV6-3 | . | TGTGCCAGCAGTCCTCAGGGTGGGAATCAGCCCCAGCATTTT | CASSPQGGNQPQHF
TRBJ1-5 | few | TRBV28 | . | TGTGCCAGCAGTCAACCGGGACATCCCACTCAGCCCCAGCATTTT | CASSQPGHPTQPQHF
TRBJ2-7 | many | TRBV6-2/TRBV6-3 | . | TGTGCCAGCAGCCGGGACGTTTCCTACGAGCAGTACTTC | CASSRDVSYEQYF
TRBJ1-1 | . | TRBV12-3/TRBV12-4 | . | TGTGCCAGCAGTTTAGCTATAGGGAACACTGAAGCTTTCTTT | CASSLAIGNTEAFF
TRBJ1-2 | . | TRBV12-3/TRBV12-4 | . | TGTGCTTCGATGAATAACTATGGCTACACCTTC | CASMNNYGYTF
TRBJ1-3 | . | TRBV3-1 | . | TGTGCCAGCAGCCAAGAATCGAGCTCTGGAAACACCATATATTTT | CASSQESSSGNTIYF
TRBJ2-7 | . | TRBV5-4 | TRBD1 | TGTGCCAGCAGCTTGGAAGGGGACAGGGCCCACGAGCAGTACTTC | CASSLEGDRAHEQYF
TRBJ2-3 | many | TRBV7-2 | TRBD2 | TGTGCCAGCAGCGTACTCTACGGGGGGGCAGATACGCAGTATTTT | CASSVLYGGADTQYF
TRBJ1-1 | few | TRBV5-1 | . | TGCGCCAGCAGCTTGGTCGTAGGGGCCGCGGGGGCTCTAGCTTTCTTT | CASSLVVGAAGALAFF
TRBJ1-1 | many | TRBV6-2/TRBV6-3 | . | TGTGCCAGCAGTTACATCGGGGGGACTGAAGCTTTCTTT | CASSYIGGTEAFF
TRBJ1-1 | few | TRBV7-2 | . | TGTGCCAGCAGCTCCTTCAGACCGGGAACTGAAGCTTTCTTT | CASSSFRPGTEAFF
TRBJ1-5 | few | TRBV20-1 | . | TGCAGTGCTAGAGAACATCTCAATCAGCCCCAGCATTTT | CSAREHLNQPQHF
TRBJ2-1 | . | TRBV5-1 | . | TGCGCCAGCAGCTTCCCCCAGGGGCCGGGCAATGAGCAGTTCTTC | CASSFPQGPGNEQFF
TRBJ2-6 | . | TRBV4-3 | TRBD1 | TGCGCCAGCAGCCGAGGGACAGGGAATGCTGGGGCCAACGTCCTGACTTTC | CASSRGTGNAGANVLTF
TRBJ1-1 | . | TRBV20-1 | . | TGCAGTGCTAGTAGGGCCGGGGGCACTGAAGCTTTCTTT | CSASRAGGTEAFF
TRBJ2-1 | few | TRBV6-2/TRBV6-3 | . | TGTGCCAGCAGTTCAAACAGGCCTGGAGAGCAGTTCTTC | CASSSNRPGEQFF
TRBJ2-3 | . | TRBV7-8 | . | TGTGCCAGCAGCTTATTCGGGGGCTCCACAGATACGCAGTATTTT | CASSLFGGSTDTQYF
TRBJ2-1 | few | TRBV4-3 | . | TGCGCCAGCAGCCAAGATACCTACAACTCCTACAATGAGCAGTTCTTC | CASSQDTYNSYNEQFF
TRBJ2-3 | . | TRBV12-3/TRBV12-4 | . | TGTGCCAGCAGTCGAACACCCGAGGGCACAGATACGCAGTATTTT | CASSRTPEGTDTQYF
TRBJ2-7 | few | TRBV5-1 | TRBD1 | TGCGCCAGCAGCGAACAGGGGAACGAGCAGTACTTC | CASSEQGNEQYF
TRBJ1-2 | . | TRBV4-2 | . | TGTGCCAGCAGCCAAGGGACAGAATATGGCTACACCTTC | CASSQGTEYGYTF
TRBJ1-4 | few | TRBV7-9 | . | TGTGCCAGCAGCGCGCTCAGGGGCGAGAATGAAAAACTGTTTTTT | CASSALRGENEKLFF
TRBJ2-7 | . | TRBV6-2/TRBV6-3 | . | TGTGCCAGCAGTTATCGCGGTGGGAGCTCCTACGAGCAGTACTTC | CASSYRGGSSYEQYF
TRBJ1-6 | . | TRBV2 | . | TGTGCCAGCAGTGCGGATAATTCACCCCTCCACTTT | CASSADNSPLHF
TRBJ2-5 | many | TRBV5-1 | TRBD2 | TGCGCCAGCAGCGGGGGGGAAGAGACCCAGTACTTC | CASSGGEETQYF
TRBJ1-2 | few | TRBV3-1 | . | TGTGCCAGCAGCCAAGGGGGGAATCGCGGCTACACCTTC | CASSQGGNRGYTF
TRBJ2-3 | . | TRBV6-5 | . | TGTGCCAGCAGTCGACAGGTTTCCAGCACAGATACGCAGTATTTT | CASSRQVSSTDTQYF